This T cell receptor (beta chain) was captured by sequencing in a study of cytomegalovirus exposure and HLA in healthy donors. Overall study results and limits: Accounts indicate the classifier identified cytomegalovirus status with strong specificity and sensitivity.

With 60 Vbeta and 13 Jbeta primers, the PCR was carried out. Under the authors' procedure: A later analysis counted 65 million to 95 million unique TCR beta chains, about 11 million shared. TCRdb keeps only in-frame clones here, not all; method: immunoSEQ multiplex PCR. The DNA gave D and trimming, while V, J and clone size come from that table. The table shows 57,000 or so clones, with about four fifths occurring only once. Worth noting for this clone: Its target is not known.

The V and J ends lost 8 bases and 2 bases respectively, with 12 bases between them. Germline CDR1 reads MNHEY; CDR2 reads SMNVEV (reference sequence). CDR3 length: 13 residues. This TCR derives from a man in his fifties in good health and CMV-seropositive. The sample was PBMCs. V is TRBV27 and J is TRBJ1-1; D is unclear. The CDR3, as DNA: TGTGCCAGCGGGAGAAGGGTCAACACTGAAGCTTTCTTT. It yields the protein CASGRRVNTEAFF.